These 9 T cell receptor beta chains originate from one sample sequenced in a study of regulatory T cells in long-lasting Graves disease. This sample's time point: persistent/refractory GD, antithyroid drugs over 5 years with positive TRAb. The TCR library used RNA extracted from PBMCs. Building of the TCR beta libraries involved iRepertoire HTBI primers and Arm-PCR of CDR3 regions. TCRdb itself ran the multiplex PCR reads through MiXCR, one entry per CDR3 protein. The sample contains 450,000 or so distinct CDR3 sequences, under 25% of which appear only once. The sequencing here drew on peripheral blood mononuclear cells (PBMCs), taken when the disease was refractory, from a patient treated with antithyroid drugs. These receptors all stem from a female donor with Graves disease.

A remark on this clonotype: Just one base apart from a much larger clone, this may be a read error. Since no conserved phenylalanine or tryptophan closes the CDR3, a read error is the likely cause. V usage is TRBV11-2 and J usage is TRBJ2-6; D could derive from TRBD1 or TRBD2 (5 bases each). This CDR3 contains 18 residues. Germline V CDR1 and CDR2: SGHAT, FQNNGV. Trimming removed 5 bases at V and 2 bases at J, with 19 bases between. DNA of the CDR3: TGTGCCAGCAGCCCAGAGGGCAGGGTCCCTCCTGGGGCCAACGTCCTGACTTCC. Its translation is CASSPEGRVPPGANVLTS.

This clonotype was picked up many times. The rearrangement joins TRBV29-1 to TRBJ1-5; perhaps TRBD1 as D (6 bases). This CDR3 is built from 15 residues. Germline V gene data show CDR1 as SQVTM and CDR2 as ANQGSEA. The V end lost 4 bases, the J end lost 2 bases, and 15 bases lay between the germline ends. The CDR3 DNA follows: TGCAGCGTTGCGGTATCCACAGGGCGCAATCAGCCCCAGCATTTT. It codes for CSVAVSTGRNQPQHF.

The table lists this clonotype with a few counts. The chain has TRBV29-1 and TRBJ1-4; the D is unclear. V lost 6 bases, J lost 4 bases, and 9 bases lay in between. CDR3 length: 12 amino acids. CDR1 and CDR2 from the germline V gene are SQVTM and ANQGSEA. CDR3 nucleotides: TGCAGCGTGGCTCCCGATAATGAAAAACTGTTTTTT. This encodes CSVAPDNEKLFF.

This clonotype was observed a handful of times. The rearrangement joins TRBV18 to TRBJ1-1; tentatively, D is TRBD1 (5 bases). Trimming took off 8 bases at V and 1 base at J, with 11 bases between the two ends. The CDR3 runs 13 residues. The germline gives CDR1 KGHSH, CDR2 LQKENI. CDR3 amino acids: CASHGTRNTEAFF. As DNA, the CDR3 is TGTGCCAGCCATGGGACGAGGAACACTGAAGCTTTCTTT.

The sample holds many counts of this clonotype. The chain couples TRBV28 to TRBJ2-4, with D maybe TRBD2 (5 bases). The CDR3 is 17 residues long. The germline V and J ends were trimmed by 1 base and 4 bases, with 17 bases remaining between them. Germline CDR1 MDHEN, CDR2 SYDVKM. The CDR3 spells CASSLYEGDAEKNIQYF. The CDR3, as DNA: TGTGCCAGCAGTTTATACGAGGGCGATGCGGAGAAAAACATTCAGTACTTC. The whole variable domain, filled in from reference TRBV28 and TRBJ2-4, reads DVKVTQSSRYLVKRTGEKVFLECVQDMDHENMFWYRQDPGLGLRLIYFSYDVKMKEKGDIPEGYSVSREKKERFSLILESASTNQTSMYLCASSLYEGDAEKNIQYFGAGTRLSVL.

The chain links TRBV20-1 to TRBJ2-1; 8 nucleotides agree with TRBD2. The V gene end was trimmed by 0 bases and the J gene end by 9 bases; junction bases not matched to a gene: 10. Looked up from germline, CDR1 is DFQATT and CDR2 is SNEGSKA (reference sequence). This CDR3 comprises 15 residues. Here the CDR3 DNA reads TGCAGTGCTAGAGATATAAGCGGGAGAGGGAGTGAGCAGTTCTTC. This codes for CSARDISGRGSEQFF.

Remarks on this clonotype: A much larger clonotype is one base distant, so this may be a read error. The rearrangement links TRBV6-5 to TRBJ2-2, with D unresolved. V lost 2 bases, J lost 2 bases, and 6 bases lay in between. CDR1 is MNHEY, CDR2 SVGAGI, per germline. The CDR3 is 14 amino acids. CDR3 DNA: TGTGCCAGCAGTTACGCACTTAACACCGGGGAGCTGTTTTTT. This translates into CASSYALNTGELFF.

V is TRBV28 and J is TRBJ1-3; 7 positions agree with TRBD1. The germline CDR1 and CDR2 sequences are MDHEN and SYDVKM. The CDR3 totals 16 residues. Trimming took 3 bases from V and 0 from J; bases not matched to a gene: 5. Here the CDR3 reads CASSFQQGVSGNTIYF. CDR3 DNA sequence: TGTGCCAGCAGTTTCCAGCAGGGGGTCTCTGGAAACACCATATATTTT.

CDR3 DNA: TGTGCCAGCCCCCGCGCAGACGGGGACACTGAAGCTTTCTTT. It specifies CASPRADGDTEAFF. This rearrangement joins TRBV7-2 to TRBJ1-1; D unresolved. The CDR3 runs 14 residues. CDR1 SGHTA and CDR2 FQGNSA come from the germline V gene. V was shortened by 8 bases and J by 3 bases, with 16 bases between the two germline ends.